This TCR beta chain was identified during a study of T cell repertoires in cytomegalovirus infection. Using its own MiXCR run on the reads, TCRdb lists one record per CDR3 protein. The top ten clones hold 48% of a sample with 450,000 to 650,000 distinct CDR3 sequences, 40% of them seen once. The CDR3 runs 14 residues. Germline V lookup: CDR1 SGHTA, CDR2 FQGNSA. V trimming: 5 bases; J trimming: 9 bases; junction bases outside the gene matches: 2. A few counts support this clonotype. The antigen remains unidentified. The J gene is TRBJ2-4, the V gene TRBV7-2; TRBD2 aligns across 15 bases. This clonotype was sampled from a human donor in good health (CMV status not recorded). Some clones in this sample may be carry-over from other donors' samples. The source was cultured PBMCs, collected from culture after CMV antigen stimulation. CDR3 in amino acids: CASSLGLAGGIQYF. CDR3 bases: TGTGCCAGCAGCCTGGGACTAGCGGGAGGCATTCAGTACTTC.